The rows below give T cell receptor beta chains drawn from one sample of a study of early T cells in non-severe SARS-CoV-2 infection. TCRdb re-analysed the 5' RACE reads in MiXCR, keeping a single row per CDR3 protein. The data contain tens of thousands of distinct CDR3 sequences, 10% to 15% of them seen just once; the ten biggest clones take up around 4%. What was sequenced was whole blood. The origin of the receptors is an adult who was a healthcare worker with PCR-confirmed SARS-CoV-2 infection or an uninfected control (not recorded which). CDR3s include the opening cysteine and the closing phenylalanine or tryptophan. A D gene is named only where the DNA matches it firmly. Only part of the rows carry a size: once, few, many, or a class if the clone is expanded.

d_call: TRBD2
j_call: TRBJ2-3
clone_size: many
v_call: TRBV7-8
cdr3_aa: CASSFGLAGRGRTDTQYF
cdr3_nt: TGTGCCAGCAGCTTTGGACTAGCGGGACGGGGGCGCACAGATACGCAGTATTTT

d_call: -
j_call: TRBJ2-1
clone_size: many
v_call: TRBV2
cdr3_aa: CASSRTTWEQFF
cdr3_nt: TGTGCCAGCAGTAGGACTACGTGGGAACAGTTCTTC

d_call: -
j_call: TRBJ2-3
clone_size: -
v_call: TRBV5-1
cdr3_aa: CASNPGAPDTQYF
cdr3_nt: TGCGCCAGCAACCCGGGGGCGCCAGATACGCAGTATTTT

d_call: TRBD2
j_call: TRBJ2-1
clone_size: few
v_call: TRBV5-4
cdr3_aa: CASSLRLAGSEQFF
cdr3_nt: TGTGCCAGCAGCCTCCGACTAGCGGGATCTGAGCAGTTCTTC

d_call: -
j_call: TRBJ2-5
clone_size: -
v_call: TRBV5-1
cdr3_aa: CASSFLSQETQYF
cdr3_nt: TGCGCCAGCAGTTTTCTTTCGCAAGAGACCCAGTACTTC

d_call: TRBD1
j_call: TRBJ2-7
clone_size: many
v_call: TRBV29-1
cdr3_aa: CSVDLQGAGEQYF
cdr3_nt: TGCAGCGTTGACTTGCAGGGGGCCGGGGAGCAGTACTTC

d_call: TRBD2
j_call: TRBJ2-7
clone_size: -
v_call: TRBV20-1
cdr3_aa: CSAPMPLAGGTYEQYF
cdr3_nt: TGCAGTGCTCCAATGCCACTAGCGGGAGGAACCTACGAGCAGTACTTC

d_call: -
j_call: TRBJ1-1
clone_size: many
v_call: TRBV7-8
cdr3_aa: CASSLQNSLQSTEAFF
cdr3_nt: TGTGCCAGCAGCTTACAAAACAGCCTCCAGAGCACTGAAGCTTTCTTT

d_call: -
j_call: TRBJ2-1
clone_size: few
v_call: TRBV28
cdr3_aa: CASSLSGLLRDNEQFF
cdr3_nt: TGTGCCAGCAGTTTAAGCGGGCTTCTTAGGGACAATGAGCAGTTCTTC

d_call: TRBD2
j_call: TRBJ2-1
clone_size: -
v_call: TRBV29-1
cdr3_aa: CSVGGGTSGNEQFF
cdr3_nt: TGCAGCGTTGGAGGGGGGACTAGCGGGAACGAGCAGTTCTTC

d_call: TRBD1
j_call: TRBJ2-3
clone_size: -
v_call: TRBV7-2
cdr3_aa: CASSNAGGAGNTQYF
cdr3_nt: TGTGCCAGCAGCAACGCAGGGGGAGCTGGAAATACGCAGTATTTT

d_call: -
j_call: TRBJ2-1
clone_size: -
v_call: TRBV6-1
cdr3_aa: CASIMNEQFF
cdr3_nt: TGTGCCAGCATCATGAATGAGCAGTTCTTC

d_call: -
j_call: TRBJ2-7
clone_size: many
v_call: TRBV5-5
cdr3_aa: CASSFYLLTGSYEQYF
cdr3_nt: TGTGCCAGCAGCTTTTATCTGTTGACAGGTTCCTACGAGCAGTACTTC

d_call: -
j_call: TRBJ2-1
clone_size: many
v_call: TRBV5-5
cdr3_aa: CASSSARTAGNEQFF
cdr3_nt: TGTGCCAGCAGCTCTGCGAGGACGGCTGGCAATGAGCAGTTCTTC

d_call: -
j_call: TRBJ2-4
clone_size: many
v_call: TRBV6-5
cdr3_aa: CASSRNSVLDIQYF
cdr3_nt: TGTGCCAGCAGCCGCAACAGCGTGTTGGACATTCAGTACTTC

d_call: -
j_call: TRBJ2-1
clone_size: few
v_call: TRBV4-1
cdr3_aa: CASSQAEGLSYNEQFF
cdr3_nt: TGCGCCAGCAGCCAGGCGGAAGGACTCTCCTACAATGAGCAGTTCTTC

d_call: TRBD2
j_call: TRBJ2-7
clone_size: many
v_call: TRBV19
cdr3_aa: CASSMGGRRIEQYF
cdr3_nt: TGTGCCAGTAGTATGGGAGGGAGAAGGATCGAGCAGTACTTC

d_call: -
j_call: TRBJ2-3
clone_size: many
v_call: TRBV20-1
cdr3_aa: CSADRRQVGTDTQYF
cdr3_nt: TGCAGTGCCGACCGAAGACAGGTCGGGACAGATACGCAGTATTTT

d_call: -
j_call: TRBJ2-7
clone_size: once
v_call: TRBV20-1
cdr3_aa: CSAREDPSSYEQYF
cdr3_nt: TGCAGTGCTAGAGAGGACCCAAGCTCCTACGAGCAGTACTTC

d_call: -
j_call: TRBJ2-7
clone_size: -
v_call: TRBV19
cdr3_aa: CASSIRATSYEQYF
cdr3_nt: TGTGCCAGTAGTATCCGGGCGACGTCCTACGAGCAGTACTTC

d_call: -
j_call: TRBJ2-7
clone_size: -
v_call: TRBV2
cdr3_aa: CASTEDSYEQYF
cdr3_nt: TGTGCCAGCACCGAAGACAGTTACGAGCAGTACTTC

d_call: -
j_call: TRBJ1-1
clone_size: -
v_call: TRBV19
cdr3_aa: CACRRGDTEAFF
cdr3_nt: TGTGCCTGCCGACGAGGGGACACTGAAGCTTTCTTT

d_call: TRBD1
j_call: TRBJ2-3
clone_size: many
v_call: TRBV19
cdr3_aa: CASSIVGTATDTQYF
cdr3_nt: TGTGCCAGTAGTATAGTGGGGACAGCCACAGATACGCAGTATTTT

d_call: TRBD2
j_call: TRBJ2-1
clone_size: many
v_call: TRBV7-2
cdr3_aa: CASSQGLNRNEQFF
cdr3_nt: TGTGCCAGCAGCCAGGGACTAAATCGGAATGAGCAGTTCTTC

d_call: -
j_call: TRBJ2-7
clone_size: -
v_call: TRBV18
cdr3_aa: CASSAPGALSYEQYF
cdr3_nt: TGTGCCAGCTCAGCCCCAGGGGCCCTCTCCTACGAGCAGTACTTC

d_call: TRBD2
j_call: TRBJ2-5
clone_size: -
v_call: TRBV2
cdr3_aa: CASLRASGTQETQYF
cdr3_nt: TGTGCCAGCCTAAGGGCTAGCGGGACACAAGAGACCCAGTACTTC

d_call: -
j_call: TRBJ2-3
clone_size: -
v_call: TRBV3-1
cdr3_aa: CASSQDLTDTQYF
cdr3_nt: TGTGCCAGCAGCCAAGACCTCACAGATACGCAGTATTTT

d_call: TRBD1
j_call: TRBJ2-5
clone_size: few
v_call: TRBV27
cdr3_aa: CASSPHQGVKETQYF
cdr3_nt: TGTGCCAGCAGTCCCCACCAGGGGGTGAAAGAGACCCAGTACTTC

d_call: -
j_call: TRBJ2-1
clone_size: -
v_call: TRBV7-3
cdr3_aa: CASSLAPYNEQFF
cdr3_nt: TGTGCCAGCAGCCTCGCTCCCTACAATGAGCAGTTCTTC

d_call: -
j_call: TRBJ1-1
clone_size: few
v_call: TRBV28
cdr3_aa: CASRYGGPDTEAFF
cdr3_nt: TGTGCCAGCAGGTACGGGGGGCCGGACACTGAAGCTTTCTTT

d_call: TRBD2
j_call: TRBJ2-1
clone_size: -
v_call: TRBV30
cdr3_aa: CAWQFAGAYNEQFF
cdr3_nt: TGTGCCTGGCAGTTCGCGGGGGCCTACAATGAGCAGTTCTTC

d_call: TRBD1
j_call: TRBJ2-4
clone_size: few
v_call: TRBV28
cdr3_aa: CASSPTGAGVAKNIQYF
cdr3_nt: TGTGCCAGCAGCCCGACAGGGGCCGGGGTAGCCAAAAACATTCAGTACTTC

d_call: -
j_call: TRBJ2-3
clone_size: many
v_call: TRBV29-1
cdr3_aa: CSVTLGTDTQYF
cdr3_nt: TGCAGCGTTACCCTGGGCACAGATACGCAGTATTTT

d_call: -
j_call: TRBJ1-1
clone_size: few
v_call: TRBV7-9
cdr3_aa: CASSRTTGPEAFF
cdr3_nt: TGTGCCAGCAGCCGAACTACAGGGCCTGAAGCTTTCTTT

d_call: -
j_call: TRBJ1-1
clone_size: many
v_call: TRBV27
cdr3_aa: CASSFRAPITEAFF
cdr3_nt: TGTGCCAGCAGTTTCCGGGCACCAATCACTGAAGCTTTCTTT

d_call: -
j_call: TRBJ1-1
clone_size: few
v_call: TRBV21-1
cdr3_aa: CASSIEGGNTEAFF
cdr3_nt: TGTGCCAGCAGTATCGAGGGGGGGAACACTGAAGCTTTCTTT

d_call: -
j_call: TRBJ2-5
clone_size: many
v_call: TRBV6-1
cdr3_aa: CASREGWDPGKETQYF
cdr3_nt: TGTGCCAGCAGAGAAGGATGGGACCCCGGGAAAGAGACCCAGTACTTC

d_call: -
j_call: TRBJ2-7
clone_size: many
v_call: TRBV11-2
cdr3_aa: CASSEVAQGHEQYF
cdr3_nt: TGTGCCAGCAGCGAAGTGGCCCAAGGGCACGAGCAGTACTTC

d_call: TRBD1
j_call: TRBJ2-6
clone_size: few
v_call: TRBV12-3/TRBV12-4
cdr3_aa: CASSSTGAGANVLTF
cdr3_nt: TGTGCCAGCAGTTCGACAGGGGCCGGGGCCAACGTCCTGACTTTC

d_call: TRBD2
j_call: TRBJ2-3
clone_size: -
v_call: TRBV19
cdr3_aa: CASSIGAGSTDTQYF
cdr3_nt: TGTGCCAGTAGTATAGGAGCGGGAAGCACAGATACGCAGTATTTT

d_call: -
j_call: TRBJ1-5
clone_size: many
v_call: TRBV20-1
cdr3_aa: CSARDAVSNQPQHF
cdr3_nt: TGCAGTGCTAGGGACGCGGTTAGCAATCAGCCCCAGCATTTT

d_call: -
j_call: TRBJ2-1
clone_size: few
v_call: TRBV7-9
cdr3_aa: CASSLGGESSYNEQFF
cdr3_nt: TGTGCCAGCAGCTTAGGGGGCGAGAGCTCCTACAATGAGCAGTTCTTC

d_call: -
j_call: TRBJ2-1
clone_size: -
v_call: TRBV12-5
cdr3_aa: CASGRTPGNEQFF
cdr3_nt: TGTGCTAGTGGCCGGACTCCTGGAAATGAGCAGTTCTTC

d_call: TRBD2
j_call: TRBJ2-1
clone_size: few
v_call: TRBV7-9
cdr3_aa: CASSRLAGGYNEQFF
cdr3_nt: TGTGCCAGCAGCCGACTAGCGGGAGGGTACAATGAGCAGTTCTTC

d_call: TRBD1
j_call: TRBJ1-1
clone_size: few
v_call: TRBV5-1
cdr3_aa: CASSLDLGQGAEAFF
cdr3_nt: TGCGCCAGCAGCTTGGATTTGGGACAGGGCGCTGAAGCTTTCTTT

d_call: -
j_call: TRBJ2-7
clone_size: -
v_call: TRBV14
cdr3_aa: CASSPRLLSLSYEQYF
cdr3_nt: TGTGCCAGCAGCCCACGACTACTCTCCCTGAGCTACGAGCAGTACTTC

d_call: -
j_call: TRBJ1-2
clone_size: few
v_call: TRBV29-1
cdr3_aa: CSENGYTF
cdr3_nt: TGCAGCGAAAATGGCTACACCTTC

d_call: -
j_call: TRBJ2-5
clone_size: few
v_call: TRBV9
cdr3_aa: CASSVDLLGETQYF
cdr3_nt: TGTGCCAGCAGCGTAGATCTCCTGGGGGAGACCCAGTACTTC

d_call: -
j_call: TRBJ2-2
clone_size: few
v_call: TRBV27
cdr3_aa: CASSTRFDRFGELFF
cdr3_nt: TGTGCCAGCAGTACGAGGTTCGACCGGTTTGGGGAGCTGTTTTTT

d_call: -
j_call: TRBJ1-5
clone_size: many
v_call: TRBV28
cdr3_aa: CASSAPQGYQPQHF
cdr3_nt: TGTGCCAGCAGCGCCCCCCAGGGTTATCAGCCCCAGCATTTT

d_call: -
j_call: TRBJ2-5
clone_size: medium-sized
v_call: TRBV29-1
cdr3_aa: CSVVGQDQETQYF
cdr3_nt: TGCAGCGTTGTCGGGCAGGATCAAGAGACCCAGTACTTC

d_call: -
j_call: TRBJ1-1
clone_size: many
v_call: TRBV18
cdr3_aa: CASSRIQGGENTEAFF
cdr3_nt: TGTGCCAGCTCTCGAATACAGGGTGGAGAGAACACTGAAGCTTTCTTT

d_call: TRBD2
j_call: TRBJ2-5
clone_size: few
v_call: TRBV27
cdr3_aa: CASSPRREGAETQYF
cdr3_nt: TGTGCCAGCAGTCCCAGGCGGGAGGGTGCAGAGACCCAGTACTTC

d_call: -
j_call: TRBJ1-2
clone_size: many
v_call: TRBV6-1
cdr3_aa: CASSEARGNYGYTF
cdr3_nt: TGTGCCAGCAGTGAAGCACGTGGAAACTATGGCTACACCTTC

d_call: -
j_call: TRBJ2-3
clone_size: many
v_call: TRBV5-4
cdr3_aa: CASSSGGRPDTQYF
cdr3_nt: TGTGCCAGCAGCAGCGGCGGAAGACCAGATACGCAGTATTTT

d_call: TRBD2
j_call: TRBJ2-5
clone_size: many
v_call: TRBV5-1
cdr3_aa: CASSLDTSAGQETQYF
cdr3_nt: TGCGCCAGCAGCTTGGATACTAGCGCGGGACAAGAGACCCAGTACTTC

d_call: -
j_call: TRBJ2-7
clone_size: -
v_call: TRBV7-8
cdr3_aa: CASSTRTPYEQYF
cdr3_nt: TGTGCCAGCAGCACCCGCACCCCCTACGAGCAGTACTTC

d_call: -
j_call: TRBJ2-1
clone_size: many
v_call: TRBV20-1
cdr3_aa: CSASGTGANEQFF
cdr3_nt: TGCAGTGCTAGTGGTACGGGGGCCAATGAGCAGTTCTTC

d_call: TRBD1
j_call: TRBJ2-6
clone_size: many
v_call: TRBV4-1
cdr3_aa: CASSQDLGQGDVSGANVLTF
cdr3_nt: TGCGCCAGCAGCCAAGATTTGGGACAGGGGGATGTTTCTGGGGCCAACGTCCTGACTTTC

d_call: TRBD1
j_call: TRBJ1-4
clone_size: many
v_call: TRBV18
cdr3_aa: CASSIQGAFSNEKLFF
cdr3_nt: TGTGCCAGCTCGATCCAGGGGGCGTTCTCTAATGAAAAACTGTTTTTT